The rows below give T cell receptor beta chains drawn from one sample of a study of T cells expressing NK-cell markers. Reprocessing the 5' RACE reads, TCRdb reports a single entry for every CDR3 protein and omits DNA. In total, the table holds 120,000 to 150,000 distinct CDR3 sequences. Source material: blood T cells: a sorted CD56 or NKG2C T cell subset, CD4+ or CD8+ T cells, or bulk PBMC T cells (not recorded which). The receptors come from a man aged 18 to 29 in good health. CDR3s include the opening cysteine and the closing phenylalanine or tryptophan. Fields, in order: V gene, J gene, CDR3 protein.

TRBV18	TRBJ2-7	CASSRRQGPYEQYF
TRBV7-9	TRBJ2-3	CASSQNRKDLADTQYF
TRBV7-3	TRBJ2-7	CASSLMGQGDEQYF
TRBV24-1	TRBJ2-3	CATSDLNLGDTQYF
TRBV7-9	TRBJ1-4	CASSSTENEKLFF
TRBV7-2	TRBJ2-3	CASSLLAQSTDTQYF
TRBV29-1	TRBJ2-2	CSARRGVSTGELFF
TRBV11-3	TRBJ2-1	CASSPGTSGQNSYNEQFF
TRBV13	TRBJ2-5	CASSLGPRIETQYF
TRBV12-3/TRBV12-4	TRBJ1-3	CASSFLGAPGNTIYF
TRBV18	TRBJ1-6	CASSPPRDAYYNSPLHF
TRBV12-3/TRBV12-4	TRBJ1-5	CASKASYSNQPQHF
TRBV5-1	TRBJ2-3	CASSLVTGDTDTQYF
TRBV11-2	TRBJ2-3	CASSPYGWLTMGADTQYF
TRBV20-1	TRBJ2-7	CSARDAASGPYEQYF
TRBV20-1	TRBJ2-5	CSAGNGLAGNYWGQETQYF
TRBV3-1	TRBJ2-1	CASSQPGQGINEQFF
TRBV7-9	TRBJ2-1	CASSSSAGGDEQFF
TRBV5-4	TRBJ2-5	CASSLVGWGLEETQYF
TRBV7-9	TRBJ2-5	CASRPARLAGGTETQYF
TRBV10-3	TRBJ1-1	CAISSGTGGTEAFF
TRBV27	TRBJ2-1	CASSLERERHQEQFF
TRBV7-9	TRBJ1-1	CASSPSEGERTEAFF
TRBV12-3/TRBV12-4	TRBJ2-2	CASRTSGSFSTGELFF
TRBV6-1	TRBJ2-5	CASRATGGSLETQYF
TRBV19	TRBJ2-7	CASSIQGAWEQYF
TRBV7-9	TRBJ2-5	CASSSDGETQYF
TRBV5-1	TRBJ2-6	CASSPPPSGYSGANVLTF
TRBV9	TRBJ2-7	CASSSSSGGGEQYF
TRBV20-1	TRBJ2-7	CSAVPGLAIEQYF
TRBV14	TRBJ2-1	CASSSSEYNEQFF
TRBV7-9	TRBJ2-1	CASSLFQGGNEQFF
TRBV6-1	TRBJ1-1	CASYGLANTEAFF
TRBV19	TRBJ1-2	CASSIDARPANYGYTF
TRBV27	TRBJ1-1	CASSLSKTGMAEAFF
TRBV7-7	TRBJ2-3	CASSRTSGITDTQYF
TRBV4-3	TRBJ2-7	CASSQDVPGQGYEQYF
TRBV4-2	TRBJ2-7	CASSQSSALTEQYF
TRBV7-8	TRBJ1-1	CASSLKASALNTEAFF
TRBV19	TRBJ2-1	CASSPRTSGRSYNEQFF
TRBV7-8	TRBJ2-3	CASNPPGRVAEDTQYF
TRBV6-5	TRBJ1-2	CASTYSPGAGYGYTF
TRBV27	TRBJ2-7	CASSFLDSGQGQYF
TRBV28	TRBJ2-7	CASSLSTGPGHEQYF
TRBV24-1	TRBJ2-1	CATGRRGPHNNEQFF
TRBV20-1	TRBJ2-3	CSAGPYPASGTPDTQYF
TRBV28	TRBJ2-7	CASRLPSGRSYEQYF
TRBV5-6	TRBJ2-7	CASGGPNAPYEQYF
TRBV5-5	TRBJ2-5	CASTSWGGQETQYF
TRBV15	TRBJ2-3	CATSRDSGTSSWTDTQYF
TRBV7-2	TRBJ2-1	CASSFYPAHEQFF
TRBV10-3	TRBJ1-3	CAILGLDSISGNTIYF
TRBV11-2	TRBJ2-4	CASSTILDGGWTKNIQYF
TRBV7-3	TRBJ2-7	CASSPGDGTYEQYF
TRBV3-1	TRBJ1-6	CASSQDRDRGPLHF
TRBV24-1	TRBJ2-3	CATSEWTGLSPDTQYF
TRBV11-2	TRBJ1-3	CASSLVDTGPLSGNTIYF
TRBV29-1	TRBJ2-7	CSVTREEGHEQYF
TRBV7-6	TRBJ2-1	CASSLAGGTSGSYNEQFF